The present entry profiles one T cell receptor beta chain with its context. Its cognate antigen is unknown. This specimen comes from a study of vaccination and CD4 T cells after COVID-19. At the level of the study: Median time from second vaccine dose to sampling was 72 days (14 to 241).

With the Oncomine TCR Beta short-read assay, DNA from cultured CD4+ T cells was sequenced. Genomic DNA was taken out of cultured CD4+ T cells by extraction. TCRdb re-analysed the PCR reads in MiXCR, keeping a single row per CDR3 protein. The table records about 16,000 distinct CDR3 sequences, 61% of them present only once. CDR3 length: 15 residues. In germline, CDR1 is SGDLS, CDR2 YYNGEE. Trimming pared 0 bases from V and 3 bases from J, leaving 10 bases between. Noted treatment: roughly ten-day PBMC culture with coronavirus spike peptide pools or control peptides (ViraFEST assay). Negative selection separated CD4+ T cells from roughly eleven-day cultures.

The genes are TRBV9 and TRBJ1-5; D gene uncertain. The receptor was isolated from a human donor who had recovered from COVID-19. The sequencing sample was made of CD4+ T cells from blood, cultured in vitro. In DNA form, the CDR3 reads TGTGCCAGCAGCGTAGACGTCGGTAACAATCAGCCCCAGCATTTT. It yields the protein CASSVDVGNNQPQHF.